This is a list of T cell receptor beta chains from one sample in a study of T cells in Graves' hyperthyroidism and ophthalmopathy. In TCRdb, the multiplex PCR reads were re-called with MiXCR into one record per CDR3 protein. The table shows hundreds of thousands of distinct CDR3 sequences, with 16% occurring only once. Sequencing was performed on blood. The receptors were gathered from a woman aged 18-30 years with Graves' hyperthyroidism. The CDR3 runs from the conserved cysteine through the conserved F or W. Fields, in order: D gene, V gene, clone size, J gene, CDR3 DNA, CDR3 protein. The D gene is left open where the match is weak. Not all rows give a size; the values are once, few, many and, for expanded clones, a class.

>.|TRBV29-1|once|TRBJ2-3
TGCAGCGCGGGATTACCAGATACGCAGTATTTT
CSAGLPDTQYF
>.|TRBV5-8|few|TRBJ1-1
TGTGCCAGCAGCTTGGGGGTTATCGGCACGACTGAAGCTTTCTTT
CASSLGVIGTTEAFF
>.|TRBV5-1|.|TRBJ1-5
TGCGCCAGCAGCTTGGGGACTTCTAGCAATCAGCCCCAGCATTTT
CASSLGTSSNQPQHF
>.|TRBV12-3/TRBV12-4|few|TRBJ2-1
TGTGCCAGCAGTTTCGGCGGGATGATCAATGAGCAGTTCTTC
CASSFGGMINEQFF
>.|TRBV5-1|many|TRBJ2-1
TGCGCCAGCAGCTTGGGGTTATGGGTTGGGGTAAATGAGCAGTTCTTC
CASSLGLWVGVNEQFF
>TRBD1|TRBV4-3|few|TRBJ2-7
TGCGCCAGCAGCCAAGAGGAGGGGACAGGGGGCTACGAGCAGTACTTC
CASSQEEGTGGYEQYF
>.|TRBV4-1|few|TRBJ2-7
TGCGCCAGCAGCCCAGGGGACGTCCGCTACGAGCAGTACTTC
CASSPGDVRYEQYF
>TRBD1|TRBV20-1|many|TRBJ1-5
TGCAGTGCCACGACAGGGTCGAATCAGCCCCAGCATTTT
CSATTGSNQPQHF
>.|TRBV11-3|many|TRBJ2-7
TGTGCCAGCAGCTTTGACTTGTACGAGCAGTACTTC
CASSFDLYEQYF
>.|TRBV10-1|.|TRBJ2-5
TGCGCCAGCAGTGAGTTCAGGGTCCAAGAGACCCAGTACTTC
CASSEFRVQETQYF
>.|TRBV5-1|few|TRBJ2-7
TGCGCCAGCAGCGAAGGGGTTCAAGTCTCCTACGAGCAGTACTTC
CASSEGVQVSYEQYF
>.|TRBV5-1|many|TRBJ1-5
TGCGCCAGCAGCTTGGAGGGGCGCAATCAGCCCCAGCATTTT
CASSLEGRNQPQHF
>TRBD2|TRBV27|.|TRBJ2-7
TGTGCCAGCAAGAAGGCCCCGGGACAGGGGACTAGCGGGAGCTCCTACGAGCAGTACTTC
CASKKAPGQGTSGSSYEQYF
>.|TRBV6-2/TRBV6-3|.|TRBJ2-5
TGTGCCAGCAGTTACTCACCTAACCAAGAGACCCAGTACTTC
CASSYSPNQETQYF
>.|TRBV5-5|.|TRBJ2-7
TGTGCCAGCAGCATCGGACAGTCCTACGAGCAGTACTTC
CASSIGQSYEQYF
>.|TRBV6-1|many|TRBJ1-2
TGTGCCAGCAGCCCCGGGGGAATCGGGGAAACGGGCGGCTACACCTTC
CASSPGGIGETGGYTF
>.|TRBV6-1|few|TRBJ2-3
TGTGCCAGCAGTTCAATGGGACAGCCTTTGGTGAAAGCGGGGGCTCCAGATACGCAGTATTTT
CASSSMGQPLVKAGAPDTQYF
>.|TRBV15|many|TRBJ1-2
TGTGCCACCAGCGAGCTCCCGCCAACGGGGCAGGGGCACTATGGCTACACCTTC
CATSELPPTGQGHYGYTF
>.|TRBV3-1|.|TRBJ2-7
TGTGCCAGCAGCCAATTTGGTGACGAGCAGTACTTC
CASSQFGDEQYF
>.|TRBV11-2|.|TRBJ1-2
TGTGCCAGCAGCCCGAGGACAGCCCCGAACTATGGCTACACCTTC
CASSPRTAPNYGYTF
>TRBD1|TRBV7-9|.|TRBJ1-6
TGTGCCAGCAGCGGACAGGGTTTGAGCTCTTCACCCCTCCACTTT
CASSGQGLSSSPLHF
>TRBD1|TRBV11-3|.|TRBJ2-3
TGTGCCAGCAGCCTAAGGACAGGTCACACAGATACGCAGTATTTT
CASSLRTGHTDTQYF
>TRBD2|TRBV7-2|many|TRBJ2-7
TGTGCCAGCAGCCTAAACTTAGAACTAGCGGAACACTACGAGCAGTACTTC
CASSLNLELAEHYEQYF
>.|TRBV20-1|many|TRBJ2-7
TGCAGTGCTAGAGAACGACAGAACTGGCTCTCCGGGTCCTACGAGCAGTACTTC
CSARERQNWLSGSYEQYF
>.|TRBV20-1|many|TRBJ1-2
TGCAGTGCTGACAGCTATGGCTACACCTTC
CSADSYGYTF
>.|TRBV6-1|many|TRBJ2-5
TGTGCCAGCAGTAAGCAGGGTTGGGTCCAAGAGACCCAGTACTTC
CASSKQGWVQETQYF
>TRBD2|TRBV7-9|many|TRBJ2-5
TGTGCCAGCAGCTTTCCGGGGGGATTCCAAGAGACCCAGTACTTC
CASSFPGGFQETQYF
>.|TRBV6-6|few|TRBJ1-1
TGTGCCAGCAGTTACTCCCGCAGCATGAACACTGAAGCTTTCTTT
CASSYSRSMNTEAFF
>.|TRBV27|many|TRBJ2-1
TGTGCCAGCAGTTTCCCTATTAAAGGAGCCTACAATGAGCAGTTCTTC
CASSFPIKGAYNEQFF
>TRBD1|TRBV2|many|TRBJ1-6
TGTGCCAGCAGGAGGGAAGGGGGCCTGAATAATTCACCCCTCCACTTT
CASRREGGLNNSPLHF
>.|TRBV5-4|few|TRBJ2-5
TGTGCCAGCAGCTTGGGAGCTATAGCAGAGACCCAGTACTTC
CASSLGAIAETQYF
>.|TRBV20-1|few|TRBJ2-2
TGCAGTGCTGCAAGATTGGGAACGAACACCGGGGAGCTGTTTTTT
CSAARLGTNTGELFF
>.|TRBV6-1|many|TRBJ1-1
TGTGCCAGCAGTCGCTGGGACACTGAAGCTTTCTTT
CASSRWDTEAFF
>.|TRBV3-1|few|TRBJ2-5
TGTGCCAGCAGCCAAGACACTGCCGGACTTTCCCAAGAGACCCAGTACTTC
CASSQDTAGLSQETQYF
>TRBD1|TRBV5-6|.|TRBJ1-5
TGTGCCAGCAGCCCTTTTGACAGGGGAGTTAATCAGCCCCAGCATTTT
CASSPFDRGVNQPQHF
>.|TRBV25-1|few|TRBJ1-4
TGTGCCAGCAGTGAATCCGCCGGTGCAACTAATGAAAAACTGTTTTTT
CASSESAGATNEKLFF
>.|TRBV12-3/TRBV12-4|many|TRBJ2-7
TGTGCCAGCAGTCCACAACAGGGTATCTCCGAGCAGTACTTC
CASSPQQGISEQYF
>.|TRBV7-9|.|TRBJ1-1
TGTGCCAGCAGCCTCGAGCCACCTTTTTCTGAAGCTTTCTTT
CASSLEPPFSEAFF
>TRBD1|TRBV2|many|TRBJ2-7
TGTGCCAGCAGTGAAACAGGGGTGTACGGCGAGCAGTACTTC
CASSETGVYGEQYF
>.|TRBV18|few|TRBJ2-3
TGTGCCAGCTCACCACCTTTCAAAGGGCGGGACAAAACAGATACGCAGTATTTT
CASSPPFKGRDKTDTQYF
>TRBD1|TRBV5-6|few|TRBJ1-1
TGTGCCAGCAGCTCGACAGGGAAGATTGAAGCTTTCTTT
CASSSTGKIEAFF
>TRBD1|TRBV28|many|TRBJ2-7
TGTGCCAGCAGTTTCGGGACAGGGACGTACGAGCAGTACTTC
CASSFGTGTYEQYF
>.|TRBV24-1|few|TRBJ2-5
TGTGCCACCAGTGATGAGGCCCAAGAGACCCAGTACTTC
CATSDEAQETQYF
>TRBD1|TRBV6-2/TRBV6-3|many|TRBJ1-2
TGTGCCAGCAGTTACTCGGGACAGCACTATGGCTACACCTTC
CASSYSGQHYGYTF
>TRBD1|TRBV10-2|.|TRBJ2-1
TGCGCCAGCAGAACTTTCGCCGGGACAGGGGTGAGGCTAGCCCGAGACAATGAGCAGTTCTTC
CASRTFAGTGVRLARDNEQFF
>.|TRBV6-5|few|TRBJ1-2
TGTGCCAGCAGTTACTCGGAAAATGGCTACACCTTC
CASSYSENGYTF